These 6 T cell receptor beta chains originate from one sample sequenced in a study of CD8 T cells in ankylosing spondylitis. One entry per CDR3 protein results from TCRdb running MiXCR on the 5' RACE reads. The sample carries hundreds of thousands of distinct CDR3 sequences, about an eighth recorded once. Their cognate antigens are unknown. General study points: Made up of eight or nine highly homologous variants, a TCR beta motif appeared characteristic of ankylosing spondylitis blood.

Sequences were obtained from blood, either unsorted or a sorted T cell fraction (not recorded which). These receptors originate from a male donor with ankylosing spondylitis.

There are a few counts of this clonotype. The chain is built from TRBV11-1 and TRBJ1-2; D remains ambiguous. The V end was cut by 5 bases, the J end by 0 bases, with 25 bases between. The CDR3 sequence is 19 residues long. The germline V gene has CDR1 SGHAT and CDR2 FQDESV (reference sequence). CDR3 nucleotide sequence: TGTGCCAGCAGCCTACCCGATCGGTCTGTTGGTAAATCTAACTATGGCTACACCTTC. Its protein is CASSLPDRSVGKSNYGYTF.

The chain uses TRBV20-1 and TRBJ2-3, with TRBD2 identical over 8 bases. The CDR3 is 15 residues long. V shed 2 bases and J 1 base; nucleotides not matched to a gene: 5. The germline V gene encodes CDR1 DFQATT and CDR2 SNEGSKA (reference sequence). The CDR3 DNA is TGCAGTGCTAGAAGTCCACTAGCGGGCACAGATACGCAGTATTTT. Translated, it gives CSARSPLAGTDTQYF.

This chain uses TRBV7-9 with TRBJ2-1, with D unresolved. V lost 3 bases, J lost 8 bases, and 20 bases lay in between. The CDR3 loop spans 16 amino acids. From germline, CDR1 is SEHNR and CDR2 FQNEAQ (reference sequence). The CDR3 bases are TGTGCCAGCAGCTTCCCAGCACGGAGTGTGGCGGATGAGCAGTTCTTC. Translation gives CASSFPARSVADEQFF.

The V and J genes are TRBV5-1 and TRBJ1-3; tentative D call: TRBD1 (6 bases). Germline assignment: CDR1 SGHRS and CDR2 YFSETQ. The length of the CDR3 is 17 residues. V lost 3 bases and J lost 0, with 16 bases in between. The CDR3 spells CASSSGVTGTSGNTIYF. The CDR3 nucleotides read TGCGCCAGCAGCTCGGGAGTGACAGGCACCTCTGGAAACACCATATATTTT.

CDR3 bases: TGTGCCAGCAGCCAAGACGGTCTAGCTAAATACAATGAGCAGTTCTTC. Amino acid sequence: CASSQDGLAKYNEQFF. The chain has TRBV3-1 and TRBJ2-1; tentative D call: TRBD2 (5 bases). The CDR3 length is 16 residues. Germline V lookup: CDR1 LGHDT, CDR2 YNNKEL (reference sequence). With 0 bases removed from V and 4 bases from J, the gap between germline ends came to 13 bases.

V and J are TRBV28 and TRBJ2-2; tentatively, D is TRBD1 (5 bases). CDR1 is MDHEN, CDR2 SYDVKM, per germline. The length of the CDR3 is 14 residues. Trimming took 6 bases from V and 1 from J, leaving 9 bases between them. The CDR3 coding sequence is TGTGCCAGCAGACACCAGGGGAACACCGGGGAGCTGTTTTTT. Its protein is CASRHQGNTGELFF.